One sample yielded the 29 T cell receptor beta chains listed below, sequenced in a study of blood T cell repertoires in COVID-19. TCRdb's copy holds only in-frame clones and misses some; the assay was immunoSEQ multiplex PCR. The data contain 40,000 to 50,000 clones, around 81% of them singletons. Material: peripheral blood. These receptors originate from a man between 35 and 55 years old with active or convalescent COVID-19.

The V gene is TRBV2, the J gene TRBJ2-6, with a tentative D call TRBD2 (6 bases). The germline gives CDR1 SNHLY, CDR2 FYNNEI. The V gene lost 5 bases and the J gene lost 0 bases, with 20 bases spanning the gap. The CDR3 sequence is 19 residues long. Here the CDR3 DNA reads TGTGCCAGCAGTCTTCAACCGGGACTCTTTAACTCTGGGGCCAACGTCCTGACTTTC. This codes for CASSLQPGLFNSGANVLTF.

The V call is TRBV30, the J call TRBJ1-3; D is unresolved. With 2 bases removed from V and 0 bases from J, the gap between germline ends came to 14 bases. The germline gives CDR1 GTSNPN, CDR2 SVGIG (reference sequence). CDR3 length equals 16 residues. The CDR3 loop is CAWSNWRAHSGNTIYF. The CDR3 DNA sequence: TGTGCCTGGAGTAACTGGAGGGCCCACTCTGGAAACACCATATATTTT.

The chain couples TRBV19 to TRBJ1-1, with no clear D. Germline CDR1 is LNHDA and CDR2 is SQIVND (reference sequence). The CDR3 is made up of 14 amino acids. V was clipped by 5 bases and J by 0 bases, with 10 bases between them. CDR3 DNA sequence: TGTGCCAGTAGTCATGGAGGCATGAACACTGAAGCTTTCTTT. Protein sequence: CASSHGGMNTEAFF.

The chain carries TRBV19 and TRBJ1-1; D is undetermined. The CDR3 is made up of 14 amino acids. V was pared by 0 bases and J by 0 bases, with 5 bases between. Looked up from germline, CDR1 is LNHDA and CDR2 is SQIVND (reference sequence). Written as DNA, the CDR3 is TGTGCCAGTAGTATAGAACAGCTGAACACTGAAGCTTTCTTT. Translated: CASSIEQLNTEAFF.

The chain carries TRBV7-9 and TRBJ2-7; 10 nucleotides match TRBD1. This CDR3 has 16 residues. Germline V gives CDR1 SEHNR, CDR2 FQNEAQ (reference sequence). V lost 2 bases to trimming and J lost 1 base; unmatched junction nucleotides: 5. DNA of the CDR3: TGTGCCAGCAGCTTATCCCCGGGACAGGGGTCCTACGAGCAGTACTTC. Protein product: CASSLSPGQGSYEQYF.

The chain employs TRBV5-1 and TRBJ2-3; TRBD2 matches at 7 bases. The V and J ends lost 4 bases and 1 base, in that order; junction bases with no gene match: 9. The germline V gene has CDR1 SGHRS and CDR2 YFSETQ. This CDR3 is built from 16 residues. The CDR3 sequence: CASSPSSGMGTDTQYF. In DNA form, the CDR3 reads TGCGCCAGCAGCCCGAGCAGCGGGATGGGCACAGATACGCAGTATTTT.

This clone has at least ten counts. V is TRBV2 and J is TRBJ1-2; 7 positions agree with TRBD1. Losses at the gene ends were 5 bases for V and 2 bases for J; bases not matched to a gene: 11. The CDR3 is made up of 16 amino acids. Germline V gene data show CDR1 as SNHLY and CDR2 as FYNNEI. Here the CDR3 DNA reads TGTGCCAGCAGTACCCTAACCCTGACAGGGAACTATGGCTACACCTTC. Encoded protein: CASSTLTLTGNYGYTF.

The CDR3 spells CASRPQGRRGYTF. CDR3 nucleotide sequence: TGTGCCAGCAGACCACAGGGACGGAGAGGCTACACCTTC. The V call is TRBV7-2, the J call TRBJ1-2; TRBD1 might be the D (6 bases). CDR3 size: 13 residues. Germline CDR1 reads SGHTA; CDR2 reads FQGNSA. Trimming pared 6 bases from V and 8 bases from J, leaving 16 bases between.

This chain links TRBV10-3 with TRBJ1-1; 7 nucleotides line up with TRBD1. Trimming cost V 10 bases and J 1 base; bases outside gene matches: 6. Germline CDR1 ENHRY, CDR2 SYGVKD. This CDR3 spans 13 amino acids. The DNA for the CDR3 is TGTGCCAAGTCCCGGGACAGGAACACTGAAGCTTTCTTT. Translated, it gives CAKSRDRNTEAFF.

This clone was recorded only once. This chain links TRBV2 with TRBJ2-7; D might be TRBD2 (7 bases). Per the germline V gene, CDR1 is SNHLY and CDR2 is FYNNEI. The CDR3 length is 17 residues. V was trimmed by 2 bases and J by 3 bases, leaving 20 bases between them. The CDR3 spells CASSEYPGGRGLYEQYF. The CDR3 bases are TGTGCCAGCAGTGAATATCCGGGGGGCAGGGGCCTCTACGAGCAGTACTTC.

A few counts support this clone. The V and J genes are TRBV9 and TRBJ2-1; 9 nucleotides match TRBD1. The CDR3 totals 15 residues. Germline CDR1 SGDLS, CDR2 YYNGEE. V lost 4 bases, J lost 4 bases, and 6 bases stayed unmatched. The CDR3 spells CASSTAGTGYNEQFF. For the CDR3, the DNA is TGTGCCAGCAGCACAGCCGGGACAGGGTACAATGAGCAGTTCTTC.

V is TRBV28 and J is TRBJ2-1; 7 bases match TRBD1. After removal of 6 bases from V and 7 bases from J, the junction contained 12 bases not matched to a gene. This CDR3 is built from 15 residues. Looked up from germline, CDR1 is MDHEN and CDR2 is SYDVKM. The CDR3 here is CASRPGQVRSNEQFF. The CDR3 DNA is TGTGCCAGCAGGCCCGGACAGGTTAGGTCGAATGAGCAGTTCTTC.

This clone counts as large. The V and J genes are TRBV5-5 and TRBJ1-5; D not certain. Germline V lookup: CDR1 SGHKS, CDR2 YYEKEE (reference sequence). V lost 0 bases, J lost 4 bases, and 8 bases lay in between. The CDR3 is made up of 14 amino acids. In nucleotides, the CDR3 is TGTGCCAGCAGCTTGGAACAGTTAAATCAGCCCCAGCATTTT. Its translation is CASSLEQLNQPQHF.

The rearrangement joins TRBV5-1 to TRBJ2-7; 7 bases fit TRBD1. Germline V gene sequence: CDR1 SGHRS, CDR2 YFSETQ. Trimming at V came to 3 bases and at J to 2 bases, leaving 5 bases not matched to a gene. This CDR3 region has 14 residues. Here the CDR3 DNA reads TGCGCCAGCAGCTCCGGACAGGAGACCTACGAGCAGTACTTC. Protein product: CASSSGQETYEQYF.

This clone rates as medium-sized (0.01 to 0.1%). The genes are TRBV28 and TRBJ2-1, with 10 positions matching TRBD2. Germline V CDR1 and CDR2: MDHEN, SYDVKM. The CDR3 runs to 14 residues. J gave up 8 bases and V 5 bases, and 6 bases lay outside the gene matches. CDR3 DNA sequence: TGTGCCAGCAGTGCCCTAGCGGGGGAGGATGAGCAGTTCTTC. As protein: CASSALAGEDEQFF. Filled out from reference TRBV28 and TRBJ2-1, the complete variable domain reads DVKVTQSSRYLVKRTGEKVFLECVQDMDHENMFWYRQDPGLGLRLIYFSYDVKMKEKGDIPEGYSVSREKKERFSLILESASTNQTSMYLCASSALAGEDEQFFGPGTRLTVL.

The chain is built from TRBV19 and TRBJ1-5, with D tentatively TRBD1 (5 bases). The germline V and J ends were trimmed by 4 bases and 11 bases, with 15 bases remaining between them. The CDR3 consists of 13 residues. CDR1 LNHDA and CDR2 SQIVND come from the germline V gene (reference sequence). In nucleotides, the CDR3 is TGTGCCAGTAGTAGCGGACAAAAATCAGCCCAGCATTTT. Its translation is CASSSGQKSAQHF.

The chain's CDR3 is CAWSLSETQYF. The CDR3 DNA reads as TGTGCCTGGAGTCTCTCCGAGACCCAGTACTTC. The V call is TRBV30, the J call TRBJ2-5; D unclear. The CDR3 covers 11 residues. Germline V CDR1 and CDR2: GTSNPN, SVGIG (reference sequence). V dropped 2 bases and J dropped 5 bases, with 6 bases sitting between them.

As regards this clone: The CDR3 end shows no conserved phenylalanine or tryptophan, and so a read error is likely. The DNA is left out, because the CDR3 cannot be placed on it with certainty; the CDR3 is given as TCRdb lists it. The chain recombines TRBV10-3 with TRBJ2-7; TRBD2, the table's D call, lacks a check against the DNA. The CDR3 spans 13 residues, counting both ends. Germline CDR1 reads ENHRY; CDR2 reads SYGVKD. The CDR3 loop is CAISEAGADYIYI.

This sequence joins TRBV28 and TRBJ1-5; D is unclear. Germline CDR1 reads MDHEN; CDR2 reads SYDVKM. Between the trimmed V and J ends, which lost 8 bases and 0 bases, there was a span of 14 bases. This CDR3 has 15 amino acids. CDR3 DNA sequence: TGTGCCAGCTCCCGGCGGAGCCCTAGCAATCAGCCCCAGCATTTT. It specifies CASSRRSPSNQPQHF.

This clone was seen only a few times. V gene TRBV7-9 combines with J gene TRBJ2-2; D is possibly TRBD1 (6 bases). V was clipped by 7 bases and J by 5 bases, with 17 bases between them. The CDR3 has 15 residues. Germline V gene lookup returns CDR1 SEHNR and CDR2 FQNEAQ (reference sequence). The CDR3 DNA sequence: TGTGCCAGCATTAAGACGGGACAATGGACCGGGGAGCTGTTTTTT. Translation: CASIKTGQWTGELFF.

The V gene is TRBV6-1, the J gene TRBJ2-5, with 7 bases aligning to TRBD1. J lost 5 bases, V lost 1 base, and 4 bases had no gene match. The length of the CDR3 is 14 residues. The germline CDR1 and CDR2 sequences are MNHNS and SASEGT. CDR3 coding DNA: TGTGCCAGCAGTGAAGACAGGGGAAGGGAGACCCAGTACTTC. Its translation is CASSEDRGRETQYF.

This clone occurred a few times. CDR3: CATSSGLGTGFYEQYF. CDR3 nucleotides: TGTGCCACCAGCAGTGGGCTTGGGACAGGATTCTACGAGCAGTACTTC. The rearrangement links TRBV28 to TRBJ2-7, with 8 bases aligning to TRBD1. Germline loops: CDR1 MDHEN, CDR2 SYDVKM. The CDR3 is 16 residues long. Germline trimming cut 10 bases from V and 3 bases from J; bases unmatched to any gene: 17. Using reference TRBV28 and TRBJ2-7 for the parts outside the CDR3, the full variable domain is DVKVTQSSRYLVKRTGEKVFLECVQDMDHENMFWYRQDPGLGLRLIYFSYDVKMKEKGDIPEGYSVSREKKERFSLILESASTNQTSMYLCATSSGLGTGFYEQYFGPGTRLTVT.

The CDR3, as DNA: TGTGCCAGCAGCTTAGAAACAGGGCTGGGGGCTTTCTTT. This encodes CASSLETGLGAFF. The chain couples TRBV7-9 to TRBJ1-1, with D perhaps TRBD1 (6 bases). CDR1 and CDR2 (germline): SEHNR, FQNEAQ (reference sequence). The CDR3 is 13 residues long. The V end lost 1 base, the J end lost 11 bases, and 14 bases lay between the germline ends.

In this sample, this clone turned up once. The chain uses TRBV4-3 and TRBJ2-7, with 9 nucleotides matching TRBD1. The trim removed 0 bases at V and 6 bases at J, leaving 9 bases unmatched. The CDR3 has 16 amino acids. Looked up from germline, CDR1 is LGHNA and CDR2 is YSLEER. The CDR3, as DNA: TGCGCCAGCAGCCAAGATTGGGACAGGGCAATTAGCGAGCAGTACTTC. Encoded protein: CASSQDWDRAISEQYF.

A few counts support this clone. V usage is TRBV4-2 and J usage is TRBJ1-4; 7 bases agree with TRBD1. V lost 8 bases, J lost 5 bases, and 11 bases stayed unmatched. The CDR3 contains 15 residues. CDR1 is LGHNA, CDR2 YNFKEQ, per germline. CDR3 sequence reads: CASCRDRSPNEKLFF. DNA for the CDR3: TGTGCCAGCTGCCGGGACAGAAGCCCAAATGAAAAACTGTTTTTT.

The genes are TRBV2 and TRBJ2-4; TRBD2 agrees at 7 bases. J was trimmed by 6 bases and V by 6 bases; bases with no gene match: 8. This CDR3 comprises 14 residues. Germline lookup yields CDR1 SNHLY and CDR2 FYNNEI. CDR3 region: CASSQSGRGNIQYF. The CDR3 DNA reads TGTGCCAGCAGCCAGTCTGGGAGGGGAAACATTCAGTACTTC.

The V call is TRBV6-5, the J call TRBJ1-1; 8 bases fit TRBD1. CDR3 length equals 14 residues. The V and J ends lost 6 bases and 1 base, in that order; junction bases with no gene match: 4. Germline V gene data show CDR1 as MNHEY and CDR2 as SVGAGI. Here the CDR3 reads CASRHRGKNTEAFF. CDR3 sequence (DNA): TGTGCCAGCAGGCACAGGGGGAAGAACACTGAAGCTTTCTTT.

This chain links TRBV6-5 with TRBJ1-1, with TRBD1 matching 8 bases. Trimming removed 6 bases from V and 1 base from J; junction bases left unmatched: 7. The CDR3 is 15 residues long. Per germline, CDR1 MNHEY and CDR2 SVGAGI. CDR3 residues: CASRRTGWENTEAFF. The CDR3 bases are TGTGCCAGCAGGCGGACAGGGTGGGAGAACACTGAAGCTTTCTTT.

The rearrangement uses TRBV2 and TRBJ2-7; weak D call: TRBD1 (6 bases). Germline CDR1 is SNHLY and CDR2 is FYNNEI. This CDR3 comprises 13 residues. Trimming shortened V by 6 bases and J by 1 base, and 10 bases separated the two germline ends. The CDR3 region has the DNA TGTGCCAGCAGACTTGACAGGTCCTACGAGCAGTACTTC. It yields the protein CASRLDRSYEQYF.